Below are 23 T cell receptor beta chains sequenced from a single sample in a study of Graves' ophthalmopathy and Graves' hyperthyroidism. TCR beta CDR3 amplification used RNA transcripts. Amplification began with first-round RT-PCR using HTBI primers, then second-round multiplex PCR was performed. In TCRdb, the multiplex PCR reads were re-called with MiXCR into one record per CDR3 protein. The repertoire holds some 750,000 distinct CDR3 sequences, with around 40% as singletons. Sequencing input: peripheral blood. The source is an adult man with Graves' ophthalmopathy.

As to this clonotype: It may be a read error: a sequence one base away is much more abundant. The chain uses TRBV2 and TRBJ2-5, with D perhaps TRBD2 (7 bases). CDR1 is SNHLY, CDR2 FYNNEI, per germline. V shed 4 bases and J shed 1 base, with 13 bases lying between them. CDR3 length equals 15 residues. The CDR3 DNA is TGTGCCAGCAGTGGAAGAGGGGGGGCCCAAGAGACCCAGTACTTC. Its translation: CASSGRGGAQETQYF.

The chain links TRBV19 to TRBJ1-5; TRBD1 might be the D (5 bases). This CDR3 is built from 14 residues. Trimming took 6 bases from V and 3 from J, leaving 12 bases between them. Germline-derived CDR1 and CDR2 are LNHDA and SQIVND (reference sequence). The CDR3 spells CASSGEGTNQPQHF. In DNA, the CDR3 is TGTGCCAGTAGCGGAGAGGGGACCAATCAGCCCCAGCATTTT.

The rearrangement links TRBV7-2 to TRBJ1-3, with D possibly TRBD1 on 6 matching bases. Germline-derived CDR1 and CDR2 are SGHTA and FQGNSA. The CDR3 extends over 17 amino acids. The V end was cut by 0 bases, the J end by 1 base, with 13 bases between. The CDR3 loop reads CASSLAQGRGSGNTIYF. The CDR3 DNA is TGTGCCAGCAGCTTAGCGCAGGGCAGGGGTTCTGGAAACACCATATATTTT.

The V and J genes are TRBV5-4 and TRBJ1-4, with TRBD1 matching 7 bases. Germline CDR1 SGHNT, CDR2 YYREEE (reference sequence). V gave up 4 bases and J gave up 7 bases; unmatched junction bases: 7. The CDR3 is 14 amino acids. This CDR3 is CASSRQGFVEKLFF. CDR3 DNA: TGTGCCAGCAGCCGACAGGGTTTTGTTGAAAAACTGTTTTTT.

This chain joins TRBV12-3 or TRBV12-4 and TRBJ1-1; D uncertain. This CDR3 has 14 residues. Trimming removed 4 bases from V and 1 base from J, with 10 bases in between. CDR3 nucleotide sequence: TGTGCCAGCAGTTACACTCGGTCGAACACTGAAGCTTTCTTT. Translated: CASSYTRSNTEAFF.

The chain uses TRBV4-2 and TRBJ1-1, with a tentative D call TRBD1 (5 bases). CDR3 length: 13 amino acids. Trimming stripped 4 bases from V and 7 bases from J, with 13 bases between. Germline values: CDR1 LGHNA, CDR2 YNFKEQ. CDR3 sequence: CASSRTSGGEAFF. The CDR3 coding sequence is TGTGCCAGCAGCCGCACATCCGGGGGTGAAGCTTTCTTT.

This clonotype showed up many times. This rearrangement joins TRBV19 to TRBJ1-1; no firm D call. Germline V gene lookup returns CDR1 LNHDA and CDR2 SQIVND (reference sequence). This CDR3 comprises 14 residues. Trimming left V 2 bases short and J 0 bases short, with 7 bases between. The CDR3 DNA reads TGTGCCAGTAGTATACGAGGGATGAACACTGAAGCTTTCTTT. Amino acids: CASSIRGMNTEAFF. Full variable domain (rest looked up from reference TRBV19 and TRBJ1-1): DGGITQSPKYLFRKEGQNVTLSCEQNLNHDAMYWYRQDPGQGLRLIYYSQIVNDFQKGDIAEGYSVSREKKESFPLTVTSAQKNPTAFYLCASSIRGMNTEAFFGQGTRLTVV.

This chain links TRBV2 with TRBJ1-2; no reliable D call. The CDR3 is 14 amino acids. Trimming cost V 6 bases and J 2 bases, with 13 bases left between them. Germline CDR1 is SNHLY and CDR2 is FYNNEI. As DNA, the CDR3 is TGTGCCAGCAGCTTGTGGTCAGAGAACTATGGCTACACCTTC. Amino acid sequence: CASSLWSENYGYTF. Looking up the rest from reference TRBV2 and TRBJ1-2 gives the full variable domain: EPEVTQTPSHQVTQMGQEVILRCVPISNHLYFYWYRQILGQKVEFLVSFYNNEISEKSEIFDDQFSVERPDGSNFTLKIRSTKLEDSAMYFCASSLWSENYGYTFGSGTRLTVV.

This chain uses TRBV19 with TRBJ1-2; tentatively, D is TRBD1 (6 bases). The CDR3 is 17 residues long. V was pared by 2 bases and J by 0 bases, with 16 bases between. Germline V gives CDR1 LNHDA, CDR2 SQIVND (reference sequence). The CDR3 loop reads CASSIQGGGFSNYGYTF. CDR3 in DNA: TGTGCCAGTAGTATACAAGGAGGGGGATTCTCTAACTATGGCTACACCTTC.

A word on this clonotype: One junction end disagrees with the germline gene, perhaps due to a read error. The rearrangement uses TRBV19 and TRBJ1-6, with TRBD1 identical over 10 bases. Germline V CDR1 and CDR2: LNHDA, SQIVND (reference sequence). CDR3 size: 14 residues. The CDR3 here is CASSATGGGQPLHF. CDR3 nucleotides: TGCGCCAGTAGTGCGACAGGGGGCGGGCAGCCCCTCCACTTT.

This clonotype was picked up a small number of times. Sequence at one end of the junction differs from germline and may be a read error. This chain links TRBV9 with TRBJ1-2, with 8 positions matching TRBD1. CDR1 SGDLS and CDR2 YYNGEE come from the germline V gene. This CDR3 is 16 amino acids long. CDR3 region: CASSVGIQTGDVGYAF. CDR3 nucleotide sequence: TGTGCCAGCAGCGTAGGAATCCAGACAGGGGACGTCGGCTACGCCTTC.

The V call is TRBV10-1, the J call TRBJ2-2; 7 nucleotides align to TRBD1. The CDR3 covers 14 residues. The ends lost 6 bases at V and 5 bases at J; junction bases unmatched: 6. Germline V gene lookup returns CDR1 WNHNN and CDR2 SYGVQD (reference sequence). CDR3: CASSTGVGTGELFF. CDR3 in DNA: TGCGCCAGCAGCACAGGGGTGGGGACCGGGGAGCTGTTTTTT.

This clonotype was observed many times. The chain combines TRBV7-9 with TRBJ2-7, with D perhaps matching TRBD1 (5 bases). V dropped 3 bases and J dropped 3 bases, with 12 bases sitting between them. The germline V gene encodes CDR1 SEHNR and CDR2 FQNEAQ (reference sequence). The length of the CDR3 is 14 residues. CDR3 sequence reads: CASSFPGNVYEQYF. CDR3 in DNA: TGTGCCAGCAGCTTCCCAGGGAACGTCTACGAGCAGTACTTC.

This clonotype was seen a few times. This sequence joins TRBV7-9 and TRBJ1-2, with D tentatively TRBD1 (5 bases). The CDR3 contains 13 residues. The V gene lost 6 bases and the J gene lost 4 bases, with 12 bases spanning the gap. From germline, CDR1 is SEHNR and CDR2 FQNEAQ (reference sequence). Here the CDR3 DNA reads TGTGCCAGCAGTGCGACAGAAACCTATGGCTACACCTTC. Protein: CASSATETYGYTF.

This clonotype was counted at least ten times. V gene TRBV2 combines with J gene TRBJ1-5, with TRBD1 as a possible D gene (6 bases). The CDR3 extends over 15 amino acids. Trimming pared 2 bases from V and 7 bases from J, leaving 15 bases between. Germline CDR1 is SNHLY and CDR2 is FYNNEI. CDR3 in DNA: TGTGCCAGCAGTGAATCGGTGGGGGCGCGACAGCCCCAGCATTTT. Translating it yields CASSESVGARQPQHF.

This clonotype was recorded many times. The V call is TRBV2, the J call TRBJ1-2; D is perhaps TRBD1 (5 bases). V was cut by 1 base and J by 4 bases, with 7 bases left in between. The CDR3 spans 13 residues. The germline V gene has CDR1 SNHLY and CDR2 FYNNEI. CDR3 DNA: TGTGCCAGCAGTGAAGACAGGACCTATGGCTACACCTTC. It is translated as CASSEDRTYGYTF.

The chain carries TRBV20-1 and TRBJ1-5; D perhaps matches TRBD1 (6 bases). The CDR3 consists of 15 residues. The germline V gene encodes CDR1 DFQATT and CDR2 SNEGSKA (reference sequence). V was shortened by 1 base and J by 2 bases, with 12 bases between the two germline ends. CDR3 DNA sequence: TGCAGTGCTAGAGGGAGGGGGGCGGGCAATCAGCCCCAGCATTTT. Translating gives CSARGRGAGNQPQHF.

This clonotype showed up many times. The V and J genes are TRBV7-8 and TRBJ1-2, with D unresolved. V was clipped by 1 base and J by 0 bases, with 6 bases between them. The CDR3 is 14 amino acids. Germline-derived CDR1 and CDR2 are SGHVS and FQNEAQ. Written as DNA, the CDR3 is TGTGCCAGCAGCTTAGAGTGGTCTAACTATGGCTACACCTTC. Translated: CASSLEWSNYGYTF.

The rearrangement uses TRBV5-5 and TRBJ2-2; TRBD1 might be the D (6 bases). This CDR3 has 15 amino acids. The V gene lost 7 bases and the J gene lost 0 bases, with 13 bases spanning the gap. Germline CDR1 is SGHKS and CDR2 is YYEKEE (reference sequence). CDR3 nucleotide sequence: TGTGCCAGCCTTGGGACACATCCGAACACCGGGGAGCTGTTTTTT. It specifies CASLGTHPNTGELFF.

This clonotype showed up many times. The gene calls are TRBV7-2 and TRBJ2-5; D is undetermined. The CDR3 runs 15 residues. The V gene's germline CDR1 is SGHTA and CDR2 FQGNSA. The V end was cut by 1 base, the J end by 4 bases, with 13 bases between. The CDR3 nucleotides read TGTGCCAGCAGCTTAGGACACGGCGTGGTAGAGACCCAGTACTTC. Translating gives CASSLGHGVVETQYF. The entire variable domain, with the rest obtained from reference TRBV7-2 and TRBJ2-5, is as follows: GAGVSQSPSNKVTEKGKDVELRCDPISGHTALYWYRQSLGQGLEFLIYFQGNSAPDKSGLPSDRFSAERTGGSVSTLTIQRTQQEDSAVYLCASSLGHGVVETQYFGPGTRLLVL.

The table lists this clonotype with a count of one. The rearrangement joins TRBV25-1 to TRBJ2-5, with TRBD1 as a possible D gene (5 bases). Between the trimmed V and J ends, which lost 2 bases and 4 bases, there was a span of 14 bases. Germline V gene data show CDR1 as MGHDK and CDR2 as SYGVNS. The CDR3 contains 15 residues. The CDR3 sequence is CASSEARVSGETQYF. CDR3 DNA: TGTGCCAGCAGTGAAGCCAGGGTATCTGGAGAGACCCAGTACTTC.

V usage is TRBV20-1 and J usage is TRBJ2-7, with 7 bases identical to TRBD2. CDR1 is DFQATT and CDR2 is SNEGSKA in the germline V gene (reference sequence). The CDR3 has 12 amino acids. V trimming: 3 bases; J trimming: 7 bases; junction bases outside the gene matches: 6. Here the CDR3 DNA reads TGCAGTGCTAGCTGGGCGGGGGTTGAGCAGTACTTC. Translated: CSASWAGVEQYF.

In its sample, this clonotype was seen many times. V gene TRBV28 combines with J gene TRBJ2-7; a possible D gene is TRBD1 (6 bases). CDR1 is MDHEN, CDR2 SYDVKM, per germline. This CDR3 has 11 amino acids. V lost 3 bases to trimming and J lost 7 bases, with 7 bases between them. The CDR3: CASSFGQEQYF. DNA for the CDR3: TGTGCCAGCAGTTTCGGACAGGAGCAGTACTTC. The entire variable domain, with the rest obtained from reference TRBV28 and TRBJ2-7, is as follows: DVKVTQSSRYLVKRTGEKVFLECVQDMDHENMFWYRQDPGLGLRLIYFSYDVKMKEKGDIPEGYSVSREKKERFSLILESASTNQTSMYLCASSFGQEQYFGPGTRLTVT.